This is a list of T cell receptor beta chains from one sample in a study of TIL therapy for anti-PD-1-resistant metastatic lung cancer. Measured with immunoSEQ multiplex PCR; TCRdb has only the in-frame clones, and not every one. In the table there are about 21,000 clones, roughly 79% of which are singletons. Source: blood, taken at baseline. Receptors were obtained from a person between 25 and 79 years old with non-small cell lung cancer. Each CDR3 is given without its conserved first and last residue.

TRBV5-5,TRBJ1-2,ASSLAARLDYGYT
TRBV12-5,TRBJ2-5,ASAIGLAGRETQY
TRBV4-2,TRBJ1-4,ASSQGTQDEKLF
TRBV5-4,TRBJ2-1,ASSLDGTTYNEQF
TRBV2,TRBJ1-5,ASSEMVQVSRQPQH
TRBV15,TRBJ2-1,ATSRAGTSTNEQF
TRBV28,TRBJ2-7,ASTSTVSYEQY
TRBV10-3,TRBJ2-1,AISRRDSNEQF
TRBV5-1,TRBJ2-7,ASSLAGLTEQY
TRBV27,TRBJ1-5,ASSFEGARNQPQH
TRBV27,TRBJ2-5,ASSLSTGGRETQY
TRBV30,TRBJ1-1,AWRGALGVVTEAF
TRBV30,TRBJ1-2,AWSVQANYGYT
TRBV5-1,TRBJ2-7,ASSQRTSGGDEQY
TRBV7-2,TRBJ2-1,ASSPDSGRASNEQF
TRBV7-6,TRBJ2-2,ASSLVLSGTDQPNTGELF
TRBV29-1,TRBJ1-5,SVAQGLSNQPQH